This entry is about one T cell receptor (beta chain). A quantity of about 0.5 to 1 ug RNA underwent reverse transcription using random hexamers. One entry per CDR3 protein results from TCRdb running MiXCR on the immunoSEQ multiplex PCR reads. The sample holds some 200,000 distinct CDR3 sequences, around 95% seen once. Germline CDR1 reads MGHRA; CDR2 reads YSYEKL. V gave up 0 bases and J gave up 10 bases; unmatched junction bases: 8. The CDR3 sequence is 16 residues long. CD8+ and CD4+ T cells from blood underwent TCR beta sequencing. Negative magnetic isolation gave CD8+ and CD4+ cells; FACS enriched CD8+ TEMRA. This sample is drawn from a study of CD8 T cells in Susac syndrome.

The sequencing input was CD4+ T cells from PBMCs. The TCR comes from a human donor with multiple sclerosis. The V gene is TRBV4-1, the J gene TRBJ2-1; 11 nucleotides line up with TRBD2. CDR3 loop: CASSQETSGSAGEQFF. CDR3 in DNA: TGCGCCAGCAGCCAAGAAACTAGCGGGAGTGCCGGAGAGCAGTTCTTC.